This record concerns one TCR beta chain sequence. TCRdb keeps only in-frame clones here, not all; method: immunoSEQ multiplex PCR. The data contain tens of thousands of clones, over 80% of them singletons. This sample stems from a study of blood T cell repertoires in COVID-19. The wider study: Sample material is recorded as cDNA or gDNA derived from T cells, B-cell-depleted T cells, or PBMCs.

This CDR3 contains 13 residues. Germline values: CDR1 SEHNR, CDR2 FQNEAQ (reference sequence). Trimming took off 7 bases at V and 1 base at J, with 11 bases between the two ends. Source material: peripheral blood. The chain employs TRBV7-9 and TRBJ2-7; D gene ambiguous. This TCR came from a human donor with active COVID-19. The donor label of this sample is uncertain. The CDR3 protein is CASMGTTSYEQYF. CDR3 nucleotides: TGTGCCAGCATGGGCACCACATCCTACGAGCAGTACTTC.